This TCR beta chain was identified in a study of memory CD4+ T cells and cytomegalovirus serostatus. Study-wide findings and caveats: A US-trained random forest predicted CMV serostatus with median AUC roughly 0.9. About 40% of the roughly 160 known CMV-associated TCRbeta sequences appeared in CD4+ memory.

CDR1 DFQATT and CDR2 SNEGSKA come from the germline V gene (reference sequence). The length of the CDR3 is 11 residues. Trimming pared 8 bases from V and 5 bases from J, leaving 11 bases between. Produced via immunoSEQ multiplex PCR; TCRdb's table is partial and in-frame only. This table holds more than 35,000 clones, 60% to 85% found once. This clone was observed a single time. Its antigen is currently unknown. Single viable CD3+CD4+CD8-CD45RO+ cells were sorted as the memory CD4+ T cells. CD4+ T cells were isolated by positive magnetic selection. Sequenced material: memory CD4+ T cells from blood. The chain combines TRBV20-1 with TRBJ2-3, with D perhaps being TRBD1 or TRBD2 (5 bases each). The TCR comes from an adult in good health and CMV-seronegative. The CDR3 coding sequence is TGCAGTCTCTTGAGGGGAGATACGCAGTATTTT. This sequence encodes CSLLRGDTQYF.